Listed below are T cell receptor beta chains from one sample, sequenced in a study of blood T cell repertoires in COVID-19. Some clones are missing from TCRdb's copy, which holds only in-frame ones; the method was immunoSEQ multiplex PCR. Of some 35,000 clones in the sample, roughly 89% were seen once. Sequencing was carried out using peripheral blood. The receptors were sampled from a human donor in a cohort sampled during active COVID-19. Both conserved end residues are part of each CDR3. The D gene is left open where the match is weak. Only some rows state a clone size, as once, few, many or a class for expanded clones.

size | J | length | V | D | DNA | CDR3
few | TRBJ1-1 | 13 | TRBV2 | . | TGTGCCAGCAGTGTAGGGAGTGGCACTGAAGCTTTCTTT | CASSVGSGTEAFF
. | TRBJ2-4 | 14 | TRBV2 | TRBD1 | TGTGCCAGCAGTGCGACAGGGGGCTTTGCCATTCAGTACTTC | CASSATGGFAIQYF
. | TRBJ2-2 | 16 | TRBV27 | TRBD2 | TGTGCCAGCAGTTTCACCGGGACTAGTCTCACCGGGGAGCTGTTTTTT | CASSFTGTSLTGELFF
. | TRBJ2-7 | 15 | TRBV7-2 | . | TGTGCCAGCAGCTCAGACGGGACTGCTTCCTACGAGCAGTACTTC | CASSSDGTASYEQYF
. | TRBJ2-3 | 16 | TRBV5-8 | . | TGTGCCAGCAGCTTACTACTTTCCCTTGCCACAGATACGCAGTATTTT | CASSLLLSLATDTQYF
. | TRBJ2-7 | 15 | TRBV7-9 | TRBD1 | TGTGCCAGCAGCTTGCCCCTAGGGGACAGCTACGAGCAGTACTTC | CASSLPLGDSYEQYF
. | TRBJ2-2 | 17 | TRBV21-1 | . | TGTGCCAGCAGCAAAGGGGAAAAGGGGGCGAACACCGGGGAGCTGTTTTTT | CASSKGEKGANTGELFF
. | TRBJ1-1 | 13 | TRBV15 | . | TGTGCCACCAGCATTGATCAGAGGACTGAAGCTTTCTTT | CATSIDQRTEAFF
. | TRBJ2-3 | 17 | TRBV6-2/TRBV6-3 | TRBD2 | TGTGCCAGCAGTCTTATTACTAGCGGCGGCCGCACAGATACGCAGTATTTT | CASSLITSGGRTDTQYF
. | TRBJ2-3 | 13 | TRBV20-1 | . | TGCAGTGCTAGTTTGTCTAGCACAGATACGCAGTATTTT | CSASLSSTDTQYF
. | TRBJ1-2 | 14 | TRBV5-1 | TRBD1 | TGCGCCAGCAGCATCGACAGGGGGGGATATGGCTACACCTTC | CASSIDRGGYGYTF
. | TRBJ2-1 | 15 | TRBV6-5 | . | TGTGCCAGCAGGGATTCAAGAGGGACTTACAATGAGCAGTTCTTC | CASRDSRGTYNEQFF
. | TRBJ1-4 | 15 | TRBV2 | TRBD1 | TGTGCCTCCTCACCGACCCGGGACAGGGGGGAAAAACTGTTTTTT | CASSPTRDRGEKLFF
. | TRBJ2-4 | 15 | TRBV9 | TRBD1 | TGTGCCAGCAGCTCCGCCGGGACAGGGGTGGACATTCAGTACTTC | CASSSAGTGVDIQYF
. | TRBJ2-1 | 13 | TRBV3-1/TRBV3-2 | . | TGTGCCAGCAGCCAAGGGAGGGCGAATGAGCAGTTCTTC | CASSQGRANEQFF
. | TRBJ2-1 | 19 | TRBV6-2/TRBV6-3 | TRBD2 | TGTGCCAGCAGCATCGGGACTAGCGGGATACATGCGACCTACAATGAGCAGTTCTTC | CASSIGTSGIHATYNEQFF
. | TRBJ1-4 | 16 | TRBV7-9 | TRBD1 | TGTGCCAGCAGCTTAGCGGGACAGATCATCAATGAAAAACTGTTTTTT | CASSLAGQIINEKLFF
. | TRBJ2-7 | 14 | TRBV5-1 | . | TGCGCCAGCAGCTTGACGGCAGGGCAGGACGAGCAGTACTTC | CASSLTAGQDEQYF
. | TRBJ2-5 | 14 | TRBV5-1 | TRBD1 | TGCGCCAGCAGCTTAAGACAGGGCGAAGAGACCCAGTACTTC | CASSLRQGEETQYF
. | TRBJ1-1 | 11 | TRBV28 | . | TGTGCCAGCAGTTTAAAGGAGGAAGCTTTCTTT | CASSLKEEAFF
. | TRBJ1-1 | 14 | TRBV7-6 | . | TGTGCCAGCAGCAGTGACGGGTTGAACACTGAAGCTTTCTTT | CASSSDGLNTEAFF
. | TRBJ1-5 | 16 | TRBV5-1 | . | TGCGCCAGCAGCGTAGGGGTGGTGGGTAGCAATCAGCCCCAGCATTTT | CASSVGVVGSNQPQHF
. | TRBJ2-4 | 14 | TRBV28 | . | TGTGCCAGCAGCCCCCAGGGCCTCCTGGACATTCAGTACTTC | CASSPQGLLDIQYF
. | TRBJ2-7 | 17 | TRBV5-5 | . | TGTGCCAGCAGCTTTCTTCCTACAGGGCTGAGGTCCTACGAGCAGTACTTC | CASSFLPTGLRSYEQYF
. | TRBJ1-6 | 11 | TRBV12-3/TRBV12-4 | . | TGTGCCAGCAGATCCACATCCAATCTCCACTTT | CASRSTSNLHF
. | TRBJ2-7 | 13 | TRBV15 | . | TGTGCCACCAGCAGTCTCGCGACCTACGAGCAGTACTTC | CATSSLATYEQYF
. | TRBJ2-7 | 13 | TRBV19 | . | TGTGCCAGTAGTATTAGCACATTATACGAGCAGTACTTC | CASSISTLYEQYF
. | TRBJ1-5 | 13 | TRBV7-2 | . | TGTGCCAGCAGCTTGGGGCGTGTATGGCCCCAGCATTTT | CASSLGRVWPQHF
. | TRBJ2-6 | 18 | TRBV19 | TRBD1 | TGTGCCAGTAGTACCCGACAGGGTGGCAGGTCTGGGGCCAACGTCCTGACTTTC | CASSTRQGGRSGANVLTF
. | TRBJ1-4 | 15 | TRBV9 | . | TGTGCCAGCAGCGTAGGGCCCGCAACTAATGAAAAACTGTTTTTT | CASSVGPATNEKLFF
few | TRBJ1-4 | 12 | TRBV11-2 | . | TGTGCCAGCAGCTTAGTTCGTGAAAAACTGTTTTTT | CASSLVREKLFF
. | TRBJ2-3 | 16 | TRBV27 | TRBD2 | TGTGCCAGCAGTTCCCGGGGGGTCTGGGGCACAGATACGCAGTATTTT | CASSSRGVWGTDTQYF
. | TRBJ1-3 | 16 | TRBV10-3 | TRBD1 | TGTGCCATCAGTGCCGCGGGACAGGGGGGTGGAAACACCATATATTTT | CAISAAGQGGGNTIYF
. | TRBJ2-7 | 13 | TRBV6-5 | . | TGTGCCAGCTCCTACCGAAACCCAGGAGAGCAGTACTTC | CASSYRNPGEQYF
once | TRBJ2-2 | 17 | TRBV4-2 | TRBD2 | TGTGCCAGCAGCGCAGGGACTAGCGGGGGGACCGCCGGGGAGCTGTTTTTT | CASSAGTSGGTAGELFF
. | TRBJ1-2 | 16 | TRBV7-8 | TRBD1 | TGTGCCAGCAGCTTATCCGGGACAGGGGGGAGCTATGGCTACACCTTC | CASSLSGTGGSYGYTF
. | TRBJ2-2 | 16 | TRBV7-9 | . | TGTGCCAGCACCCTCGGGGTAGACGCGAACACCGGGGAGCTGTTTTTT | CASTLGVDANTGELFF
. | TRBJ1-2 | 14 | TRBV6-1 | . | TGTGCCAGCAGTGATCAGGGGTTTGACTATGGCTACACCTTC | CASSDQGFDYGYTF
few | TRBJ2-3 | 16 | TRBV3-1/TRBV3-2 | . | TGTGCCAGCAGCCAAGTGGTGACAGGGACTAGGAATACGCAGTATTTT | CASSQVVTGTRNTQYF
. | TRBJ2-7 | 15 | TRBV4-1 | . | TGCGCCAGCAGCCAAGACAGGGGCTCTACCTACGAGCAGTACTTC | CASSQDRGSTYEQYF
. | TRBJ1-2 | 15 | TRBV3-1/TRBV3-2 | TRBD1 | TGTGCCAGCAGCCAAACCGGACAGGCTGCCTATGGCTACACCTTC | CASSQTGQAAYGYTF
once | TRBJ2-3 | 15 | TRBV7-3 | TRBD2 | TGTGCCAGCAGCCCCGCTAGCGGAAGCACAGATACGCAGTATTTT | CASSPASGSTDTQYF
. | TRBJ2-3 | 14 | TRBV14 | . | TGTGCCAGCAGTTTTCTTGGTGCGACAGATACGCAGTATTTT | CASSFLGATDTQYF
once | TRBJ2-7 | 15 | TRBV5-1 | TRBD2 | TGCGCCAGCAGCTTGGTGACTAGCGGGAGCGGCGAGCAGTACTTC | CASSLVTSGSGEQYF
. | TRBJ2-2 | 16 | TRBV19 | TRBD1 | TGTGCCAGTAGTATAGGGAGTCAGGGGGCATCCGGGGAGCTGTTTTTT | CASSIGSQGASGELFF
. | TRBJ1-1 | 13 | TRBV19 | TRBD1 | TGTGCCAGTAACCGCGGACAGGGGCATGAAGCTTTCTTT | CASNRGQGHEAFF
. | TRBJ1-2 | 12 | TRBV6-5 | TRBD1 | TGTGCCGGAAGGGACAGGAACTATGGCTACACCTTC | CAGRDRNYGYTF
. | TRBJ2-5 | 16 | TRBV10-1 | . | TGCGCCAGCAGTGAAGGTCTCCGGCAAGGGAGGGAGACCCAGTACTTC | CASSEGLRQGRETQYF
. | TRBJ2-1 | 13 | TRBV28 | . | TGTGCCAGCACTCTGGGACTCTACAATGAGCAGTTCTTC | CASTLGLYNEQFF